Detailed here is one TCR beta chain. The assay was immunoSEQ multiplex PCR, and TCRdb's table has in-frame clones only and misses some. This sample carries around 260,000 clones, 75% to 95% of them seen once, and the ten largest clones take approximately 2.6%. The data derive from a study of blood T cell repertoires in COVID-19. The overall study: There were acute and convalescent COVID-19 samples, and they came from the United States, Italy and Spain. In each case, the material was cDNA or gDNA derived from T cells, B-cell-depleted T cells, or PBMCs.

Enrolled during active infection, Seattle patients were then followed longitudinally. J lost 1 base, V lost 3 bases, and 9 bases had no gene match. The CDR3 spans 18 residues. Germline V lookup: CDR1 SQVTM, CDR2 ANQGSEA. The source is a person aged 18 to 35 with COVID-19, enrolled during active disease. This chain joins TRBV29-1 and TRBJ2-6; 10 nucleotides line up with TRBD1. Source material: peripheral blood. CDR3 in DNA: TGCAGCGTTGAGTTCCTTGGACAGGGGGGTTCTGGGGCCAACGTCCTGACTTTC. Translation: CSVEFLGQGGSGANVLTF.